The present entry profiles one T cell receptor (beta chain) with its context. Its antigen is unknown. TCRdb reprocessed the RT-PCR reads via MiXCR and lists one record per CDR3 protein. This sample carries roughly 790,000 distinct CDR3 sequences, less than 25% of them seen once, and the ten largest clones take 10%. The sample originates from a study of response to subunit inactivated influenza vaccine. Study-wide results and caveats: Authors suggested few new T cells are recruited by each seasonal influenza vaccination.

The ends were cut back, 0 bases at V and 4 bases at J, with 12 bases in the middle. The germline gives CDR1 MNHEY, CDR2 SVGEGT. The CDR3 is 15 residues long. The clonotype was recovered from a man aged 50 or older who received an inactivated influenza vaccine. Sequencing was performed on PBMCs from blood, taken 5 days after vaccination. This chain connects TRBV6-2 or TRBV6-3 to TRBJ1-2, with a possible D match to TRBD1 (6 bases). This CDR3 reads CASSYSAGTSYGYTF. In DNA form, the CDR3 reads TGTGCCAGCAGTTACTCGGCCGGGACAAGCTATGGCTACACCTTC.